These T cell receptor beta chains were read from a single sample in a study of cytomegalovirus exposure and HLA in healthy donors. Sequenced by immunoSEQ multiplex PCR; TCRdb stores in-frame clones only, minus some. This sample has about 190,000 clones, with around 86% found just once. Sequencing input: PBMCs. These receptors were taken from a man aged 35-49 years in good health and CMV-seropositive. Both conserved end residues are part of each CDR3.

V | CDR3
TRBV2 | CASSESPTGGVTNEKLFF
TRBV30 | CAWSVLGTGLSTAFF
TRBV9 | CASSFGPTDEQFF
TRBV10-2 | CASGTGGEQYF
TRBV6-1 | CASRSTGTGDLEQYF
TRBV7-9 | CASSLSQNTEAFF
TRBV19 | CASSLRGTEAFF
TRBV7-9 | CASTSWAFTGELFF
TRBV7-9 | CASSLPGSGRGYTF
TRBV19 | CASSKGGQAYEQYF
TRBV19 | CASSEVAGAYEQYF
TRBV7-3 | CASSFGGPRETQYF
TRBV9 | CASSPLPGLAGGHNEQFF
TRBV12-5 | CASGLVLGETQYF
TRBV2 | CASSGLGTGVQGEQYF
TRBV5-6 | CASSAGTLIYEQYF
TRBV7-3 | CASSLSGGGKTQYF
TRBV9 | CASSPAGGTDTQYF
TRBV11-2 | CASSLVRGGGYTF
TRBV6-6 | CASSFPGTGQETQYF
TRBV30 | CAWSVGVLSNQPQHF
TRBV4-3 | CASSLFRDRGLDEQYF
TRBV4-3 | CASSRVNEKLFF
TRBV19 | CASDMGQGVAEAFF
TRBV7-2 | CASSFPLAGAISTDTQYF
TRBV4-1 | CASSQVATGDGSTDTQYF
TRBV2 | CASRASGTGKDQPQHF
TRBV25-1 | CASKGASSRQYF
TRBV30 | CAWGSGGLSYEQYF
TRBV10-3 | CAIIAAPNTEAFF
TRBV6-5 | CASSPSGGAADTQYF
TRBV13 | CASSPGTGYSPLHF
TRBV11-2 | CASSFGLTQETQYF
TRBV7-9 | CASSSRQGDEQYF
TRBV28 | CASIRQGSIYEQYF
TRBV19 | CASSFRQILSNQPQHF
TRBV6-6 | CASREERRGQNEQFF
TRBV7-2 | CASSLASGRGAYGYTF
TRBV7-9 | CASRVGQLYEQYF
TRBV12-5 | CASGPTGAPTGYGYTF